The clone carrying this T cell receptor (beta chain) was seen once. Its antigen is still unknown. The data are from a study of T cell responses to AZD1222 COVID-19 vaccine. With 6 bases clipped from V and 6 bases from J, the junction kept 5 bases outside the gene matches. This CDR3 has 15 amino acids. The germline CDR1 and CDR2 sequences are MDHEN and SYDVKM. Profiled with immunoSEQ multiplex PCR; TCRdb holds only in-frame clones, not every one. The sample lists 100,000 to 150,000 clones; 75% to 90% were seen once. General study findings and limits: White British ancestry dominated among donors, who included more females, and clonal diversity was possibly underestimated. Elevations in Spike-specific TCR breadth and depth followed administration of two AZD1222 doses. Of the AZD1222 recipients, only five to seven were seropositive at baseline.

The origin of this receptor is an adult in good health. The chain has TRBV28 and TRBJ2-1; 13 nucleotides line up with TRBD2. Sequenced material: peripheral blood, taken on day 0 of AZD1222 vaccination. CDR3 DNA: TGTGCCAGCAGGCTCAGACTAGCGGGAGGCAATGAGCAGTTCTTC. This sequence encodes CASRLRLAGGNEQFF.